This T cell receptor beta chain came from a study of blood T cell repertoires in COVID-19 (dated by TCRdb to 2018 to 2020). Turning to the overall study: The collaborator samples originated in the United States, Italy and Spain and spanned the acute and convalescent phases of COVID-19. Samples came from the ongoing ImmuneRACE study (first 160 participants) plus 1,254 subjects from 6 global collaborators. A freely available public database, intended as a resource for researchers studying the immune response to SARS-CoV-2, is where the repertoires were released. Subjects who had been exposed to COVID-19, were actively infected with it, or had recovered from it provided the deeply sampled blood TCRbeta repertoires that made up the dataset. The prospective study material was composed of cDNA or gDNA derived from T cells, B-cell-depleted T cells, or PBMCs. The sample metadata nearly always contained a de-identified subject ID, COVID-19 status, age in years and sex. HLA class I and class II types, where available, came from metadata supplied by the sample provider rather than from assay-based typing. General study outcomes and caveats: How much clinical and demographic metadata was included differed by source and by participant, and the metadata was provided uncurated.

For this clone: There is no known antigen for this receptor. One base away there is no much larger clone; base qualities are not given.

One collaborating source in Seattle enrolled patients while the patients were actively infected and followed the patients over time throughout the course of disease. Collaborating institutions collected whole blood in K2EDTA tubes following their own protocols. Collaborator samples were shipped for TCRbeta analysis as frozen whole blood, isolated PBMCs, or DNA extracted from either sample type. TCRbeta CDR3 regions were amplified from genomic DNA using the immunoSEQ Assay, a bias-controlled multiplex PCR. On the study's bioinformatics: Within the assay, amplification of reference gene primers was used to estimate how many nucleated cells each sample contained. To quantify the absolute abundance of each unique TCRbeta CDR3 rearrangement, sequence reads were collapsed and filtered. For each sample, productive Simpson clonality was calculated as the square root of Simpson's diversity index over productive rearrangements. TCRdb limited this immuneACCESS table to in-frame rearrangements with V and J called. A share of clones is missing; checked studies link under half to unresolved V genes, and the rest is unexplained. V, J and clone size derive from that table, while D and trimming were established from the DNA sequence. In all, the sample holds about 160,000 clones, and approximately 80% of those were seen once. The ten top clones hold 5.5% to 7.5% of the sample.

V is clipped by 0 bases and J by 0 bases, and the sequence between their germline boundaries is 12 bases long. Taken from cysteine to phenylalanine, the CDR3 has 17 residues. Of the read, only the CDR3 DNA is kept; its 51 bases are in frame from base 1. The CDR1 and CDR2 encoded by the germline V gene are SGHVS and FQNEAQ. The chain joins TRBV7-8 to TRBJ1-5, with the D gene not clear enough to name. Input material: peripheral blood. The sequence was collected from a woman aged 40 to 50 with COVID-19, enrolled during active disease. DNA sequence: TGTGCCAGCAGCTTAGCCGTCGGGAGTAGTAGCAATCAGCCCCAGCATTTT. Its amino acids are CASSLAVGSSSNQPQHF.